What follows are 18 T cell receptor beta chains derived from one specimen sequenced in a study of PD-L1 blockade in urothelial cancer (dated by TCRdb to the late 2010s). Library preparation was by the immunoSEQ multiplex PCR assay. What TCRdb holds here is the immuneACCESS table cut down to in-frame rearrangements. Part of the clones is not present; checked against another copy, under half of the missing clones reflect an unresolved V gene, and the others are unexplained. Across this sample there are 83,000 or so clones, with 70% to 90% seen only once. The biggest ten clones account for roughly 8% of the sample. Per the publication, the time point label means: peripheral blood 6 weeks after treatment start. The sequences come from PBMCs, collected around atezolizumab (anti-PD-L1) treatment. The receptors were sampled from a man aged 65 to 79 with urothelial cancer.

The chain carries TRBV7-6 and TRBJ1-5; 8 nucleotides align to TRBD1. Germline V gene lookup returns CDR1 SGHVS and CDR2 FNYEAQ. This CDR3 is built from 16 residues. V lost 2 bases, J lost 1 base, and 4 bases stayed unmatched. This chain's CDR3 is CASSLMTGDSNQPQHF. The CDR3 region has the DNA TGTGCCAGCAGCTTAATGACAGGGGACAGCAATCAGCCCCAGCATTTT. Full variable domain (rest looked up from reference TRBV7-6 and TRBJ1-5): GAGVSQSPRYKVTKRGQDVALRCDPISGHVSLYWYRQALGQGPEFLTYFNYEAQQDKSGLPNDRFSAERPEGSISTLTIQRTEQRDSAMYRCASSLMTGDSNQPQHFGDGTRLSIL.

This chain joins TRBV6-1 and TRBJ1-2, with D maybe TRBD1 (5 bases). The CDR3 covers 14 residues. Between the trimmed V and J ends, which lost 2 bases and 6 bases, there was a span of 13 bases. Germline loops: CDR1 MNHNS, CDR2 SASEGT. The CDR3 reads CASSEISGIDGYTF. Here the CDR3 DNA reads TGTGCCAGCAGTGAAATTTCAGGGATTGATGGCTACACCTTC.

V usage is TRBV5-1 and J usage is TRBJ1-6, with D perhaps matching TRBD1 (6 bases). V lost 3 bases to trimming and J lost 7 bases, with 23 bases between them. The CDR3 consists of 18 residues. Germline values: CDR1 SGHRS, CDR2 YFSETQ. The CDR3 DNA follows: TGCGCCAGCAGCTCAACGCCATCGGACAGCCGGACCAATTCACCCCTCCACTTT. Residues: CASSSTPSDSRTNSPLHF. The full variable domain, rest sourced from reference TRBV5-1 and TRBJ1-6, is KAGVTQTPRYLIKTRGQQVTLSCSPISGHRSVSWYQQTPGQGLQFLFEYFSETQRNKGNFPGRFSGRQFSNSRSEMNVSTLELGDSALYLCASSSTPSDSRTNSPLHFGNGTRLTVT.

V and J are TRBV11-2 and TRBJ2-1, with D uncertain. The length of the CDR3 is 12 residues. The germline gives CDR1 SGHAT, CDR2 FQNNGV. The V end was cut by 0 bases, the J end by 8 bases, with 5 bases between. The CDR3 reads CASSLDYDEQFF. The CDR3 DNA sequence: TGTGCCAGCAGCTTAGATTATGATGAGCAGTTCTTC.

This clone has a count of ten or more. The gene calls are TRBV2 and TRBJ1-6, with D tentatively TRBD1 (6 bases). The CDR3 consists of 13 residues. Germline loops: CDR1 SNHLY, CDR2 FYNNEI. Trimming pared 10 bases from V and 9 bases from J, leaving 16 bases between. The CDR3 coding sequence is TGTGCCACCTCACTCACAGGGAGTTCACCCCTCCACTTT. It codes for CATSLTGSSPLHF.

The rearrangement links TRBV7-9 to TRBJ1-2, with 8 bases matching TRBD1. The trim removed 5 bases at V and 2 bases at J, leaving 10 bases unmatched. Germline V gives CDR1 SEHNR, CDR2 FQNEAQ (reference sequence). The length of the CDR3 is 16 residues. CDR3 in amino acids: CASSSPLQGANYGYTF. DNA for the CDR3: TGTGCCAGCAGCAGCCCTCTCCAGGGGGCAAACTATGGCTACACCTTC.

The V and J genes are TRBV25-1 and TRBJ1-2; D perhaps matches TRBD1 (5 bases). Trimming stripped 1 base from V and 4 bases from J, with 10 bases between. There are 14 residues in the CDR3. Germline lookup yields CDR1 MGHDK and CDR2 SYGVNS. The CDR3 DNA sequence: TGTGCCAGCAGTGAATGGGGCAACGGCTATGGCTACACCTTC. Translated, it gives CASSEWGNGYGYTF.

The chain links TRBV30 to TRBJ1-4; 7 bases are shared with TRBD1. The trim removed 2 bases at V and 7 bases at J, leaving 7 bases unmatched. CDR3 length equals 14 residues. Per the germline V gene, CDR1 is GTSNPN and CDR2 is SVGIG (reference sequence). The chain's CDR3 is CAWSRQGEVEKLFF. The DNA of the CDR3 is TGTGCCTGGAGTCGACAGGGTGAGGTTGAAAAACTGTTTTTT.

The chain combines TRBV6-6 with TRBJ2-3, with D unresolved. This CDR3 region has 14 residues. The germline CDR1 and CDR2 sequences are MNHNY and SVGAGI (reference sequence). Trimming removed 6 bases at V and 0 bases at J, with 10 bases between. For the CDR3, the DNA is TGTGCCAGCAGACAGACAACTAGCACAGATACGCAGTATTTT. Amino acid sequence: CASRQTTSTDTQYF.

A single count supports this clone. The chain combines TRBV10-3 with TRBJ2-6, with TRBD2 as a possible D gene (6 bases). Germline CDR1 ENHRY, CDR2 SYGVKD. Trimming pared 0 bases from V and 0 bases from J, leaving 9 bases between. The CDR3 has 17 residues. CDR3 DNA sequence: TGTGCCATCAGTGAGTCGGGGAGGAACTCTGGGGCCAACGTCCTGACTTTC. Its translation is CAISESGRNSGANVLTF.

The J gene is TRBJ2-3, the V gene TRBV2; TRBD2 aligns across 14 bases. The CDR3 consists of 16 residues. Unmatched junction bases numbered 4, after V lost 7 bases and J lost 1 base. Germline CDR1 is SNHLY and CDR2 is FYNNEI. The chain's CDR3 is CASTPGLAGGTDTQYF. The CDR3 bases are TGTGCCAGCACCCCGGGACTAGCGGGGGGCACAGATACGCAGTATTTT.

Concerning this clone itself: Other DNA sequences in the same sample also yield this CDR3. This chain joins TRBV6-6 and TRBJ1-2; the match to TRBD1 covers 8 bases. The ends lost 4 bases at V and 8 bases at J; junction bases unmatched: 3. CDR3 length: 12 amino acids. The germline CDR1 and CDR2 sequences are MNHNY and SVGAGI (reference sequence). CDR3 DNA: TGTGCCAGCAGTTCGACAGGGGACGGCTACACCTTC. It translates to CASSSTGDGYTF.

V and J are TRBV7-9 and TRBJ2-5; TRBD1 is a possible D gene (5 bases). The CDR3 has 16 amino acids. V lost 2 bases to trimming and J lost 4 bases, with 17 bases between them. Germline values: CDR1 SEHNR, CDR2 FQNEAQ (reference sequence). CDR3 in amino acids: CASSLRFARVSETQYF. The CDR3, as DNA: TGTGCCAGCAGCTTAAGGTTCGCCAGGGTATCAGAGACCCAGTACTTC.

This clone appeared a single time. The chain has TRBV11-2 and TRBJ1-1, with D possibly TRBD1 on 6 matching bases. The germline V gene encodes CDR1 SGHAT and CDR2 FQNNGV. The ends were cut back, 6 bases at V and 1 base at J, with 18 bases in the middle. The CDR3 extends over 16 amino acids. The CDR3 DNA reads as TGTGCCAGCAGAAAAGTTTGGGGACAAAGGAACACTGAAGCTTTCTTT. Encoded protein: CASRKVWGQRNTEAFF.

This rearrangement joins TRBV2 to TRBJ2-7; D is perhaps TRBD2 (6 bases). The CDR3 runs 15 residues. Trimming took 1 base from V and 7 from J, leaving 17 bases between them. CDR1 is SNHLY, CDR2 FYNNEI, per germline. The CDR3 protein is CASSEGGGARGEQYF. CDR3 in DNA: TGTGCCAGCAGTGAAGGCGGAGGGGCACGGGGAGAGCAGTACTTC.

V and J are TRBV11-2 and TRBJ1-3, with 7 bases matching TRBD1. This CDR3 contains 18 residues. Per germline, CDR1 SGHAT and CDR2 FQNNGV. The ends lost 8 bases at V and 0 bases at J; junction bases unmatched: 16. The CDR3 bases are TGTGCCAGCTGCCTGGACAGGACAGATCGATTCTCTGGAAACACCATATATTTT. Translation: CASCLDRTDRFSGNTIYF.

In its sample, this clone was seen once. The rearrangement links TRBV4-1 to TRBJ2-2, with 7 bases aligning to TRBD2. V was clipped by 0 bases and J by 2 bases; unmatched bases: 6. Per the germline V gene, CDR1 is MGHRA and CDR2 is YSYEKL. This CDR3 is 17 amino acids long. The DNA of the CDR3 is TGCGCCAGCAGCCAAGAGGCGGCGGGAGCTAACACCGGGGAGCTGTTTTTT. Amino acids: CASSQEAAGANTGELFF.

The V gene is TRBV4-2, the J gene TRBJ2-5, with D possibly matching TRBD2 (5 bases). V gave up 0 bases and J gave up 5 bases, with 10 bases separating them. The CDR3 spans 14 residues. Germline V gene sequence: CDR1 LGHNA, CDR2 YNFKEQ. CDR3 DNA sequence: TGTGCCAGCAGCCAAGATCGGCGAGGGGAGACCCAGTACTTC. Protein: CASSQDRRGETQYF.